This TCR beta chain derives from a study of blood T cells in healthy people across ages. The study, taken as a whole, reports: Higher diversity, along with more naive CD4+ cells, distinguished long-lived donors from aged donors. Considered underestimates were the diversity estimates obtained from one million T cells. Age advanced and TCR beta diversity per million T cells fell, roughly linearly.

A J-beta primer mix and a sample-barcoded 5' primer were used in a second PCR of roughly 6 to 11 cycles. MiXCR, applied by TCRdb to the 5' RACE reads, yields one record per CDR3 protein. This table has around 1,500,000 distinct CDR3 sequences, around 39% appearing once. Ranging in age from about 6 to 95, the donors were healthy Caucasian individuals from Russia. Note on this clonotype: As yet, its antigen is unknown.

The CDR3 runs 13 residues. Per the germline V gene, CDR1 is SGHDN and CDR2 is FVKESK. V lost 5 bases and J lost 5, with 10 bases in between. The specimen was blood. This chain joins TRBV14 and TRBJ2-1; D is unresolved. The TCR was taken from a woman under 30 in good health. The CDR3 nucleotides read TGTGCCAGCAGCAAAAACAGAAACAATGAGCAGTTCTTC. Residues: CASSKNRNNEQFF.